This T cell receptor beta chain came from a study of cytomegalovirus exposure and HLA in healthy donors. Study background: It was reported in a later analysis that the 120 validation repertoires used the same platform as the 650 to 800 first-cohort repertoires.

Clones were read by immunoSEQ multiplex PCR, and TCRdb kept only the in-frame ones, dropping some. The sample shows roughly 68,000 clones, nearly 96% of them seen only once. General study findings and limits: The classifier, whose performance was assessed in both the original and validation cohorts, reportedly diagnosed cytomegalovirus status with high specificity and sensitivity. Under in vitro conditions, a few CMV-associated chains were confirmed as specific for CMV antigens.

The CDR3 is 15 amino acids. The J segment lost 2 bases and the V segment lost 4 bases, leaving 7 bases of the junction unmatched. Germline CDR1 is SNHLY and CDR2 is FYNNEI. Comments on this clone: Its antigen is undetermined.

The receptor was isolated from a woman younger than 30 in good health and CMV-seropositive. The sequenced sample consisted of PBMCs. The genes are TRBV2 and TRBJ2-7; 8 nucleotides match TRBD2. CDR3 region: CASSVEEREPYEQYF. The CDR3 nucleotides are TGTGCCAGCAGTGTTGAGGAGCGGGAGCCCTACGAGCAGTACTTC.